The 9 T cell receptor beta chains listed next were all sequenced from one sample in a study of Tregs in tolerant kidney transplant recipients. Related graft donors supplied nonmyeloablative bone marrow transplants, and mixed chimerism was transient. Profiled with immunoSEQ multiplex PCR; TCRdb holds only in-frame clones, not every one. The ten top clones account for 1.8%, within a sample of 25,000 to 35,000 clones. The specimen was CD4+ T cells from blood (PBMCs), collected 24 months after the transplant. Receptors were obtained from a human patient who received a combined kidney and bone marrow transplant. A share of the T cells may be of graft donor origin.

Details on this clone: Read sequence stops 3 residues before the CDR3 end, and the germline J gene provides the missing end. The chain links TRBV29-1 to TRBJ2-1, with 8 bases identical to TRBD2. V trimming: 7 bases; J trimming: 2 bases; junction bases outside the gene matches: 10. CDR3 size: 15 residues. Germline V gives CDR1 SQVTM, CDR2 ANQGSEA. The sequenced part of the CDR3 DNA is TGCAGCGCCCGAAGCGGGAGCCCCCCCTACAATGAG. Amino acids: CSARSGSPPYNE. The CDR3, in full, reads CSARSGSPPYNEQFF.

Partial CDR3 DNA: TGTGCCAGCAGCTTACGAGGGACAAACACCGGGGAG. Translated, it gives CASSLRGTNTGE. The whole CDR3 protein is CASSLRGTNTGELFF. The genes are TRBV7-2 and TRBJ2-2; D might be TRBD1 (6 bases). The read stops 3 residues short of the end of the CDR3; the missing end is completed from the germline J gene. Germline V CDR1 and CDR2: SGHTA, FQGNSA. Trimming took off 2 bases at V and 2 bases at J, with 9 bases between the two ends. The CDR3 spans 15 residues. The full variable domain, in which reference TRBV7-2 and TRBJ2-2 provide the parts outside the CDR3, is GAGVSQSPSNKVTEKGKDVELRCDPISGHTALYWYRQSLGQGLEFLIYFQGNSAPDKSGLPSDRFSAERTGGSVSTLTIQRTQQEDSAVYLCASSLRGTNTGELFFGEGSRLTVL.

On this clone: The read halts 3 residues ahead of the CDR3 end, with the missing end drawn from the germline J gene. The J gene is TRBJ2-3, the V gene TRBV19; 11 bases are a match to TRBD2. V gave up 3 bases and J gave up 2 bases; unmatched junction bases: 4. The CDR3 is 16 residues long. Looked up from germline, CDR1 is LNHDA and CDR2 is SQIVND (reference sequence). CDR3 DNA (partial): TGTGCCAGTAGTATGCCGGGACTAGCGGTCACAGATACG. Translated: CASSMPGLAVTDT. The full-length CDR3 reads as CASSMPGLAVTDTQYF.

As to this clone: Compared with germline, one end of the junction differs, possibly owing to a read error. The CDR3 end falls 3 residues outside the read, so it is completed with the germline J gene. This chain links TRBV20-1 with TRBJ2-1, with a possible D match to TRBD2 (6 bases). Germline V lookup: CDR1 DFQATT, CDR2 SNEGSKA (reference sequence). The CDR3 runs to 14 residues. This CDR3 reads CSTSRTRVYNEQFF. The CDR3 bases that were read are TGCAGTACTAGCCGAACTAGAGTCTACAATGAG.

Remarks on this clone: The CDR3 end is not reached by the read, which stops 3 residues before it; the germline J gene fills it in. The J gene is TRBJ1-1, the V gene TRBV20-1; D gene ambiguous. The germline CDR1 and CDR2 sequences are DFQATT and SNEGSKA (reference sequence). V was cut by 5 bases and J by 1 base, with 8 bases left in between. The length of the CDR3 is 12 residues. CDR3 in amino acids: CSAPSENTEAFF. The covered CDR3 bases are TGCAGTGCTCCTAGCGAGAACACTGAA.

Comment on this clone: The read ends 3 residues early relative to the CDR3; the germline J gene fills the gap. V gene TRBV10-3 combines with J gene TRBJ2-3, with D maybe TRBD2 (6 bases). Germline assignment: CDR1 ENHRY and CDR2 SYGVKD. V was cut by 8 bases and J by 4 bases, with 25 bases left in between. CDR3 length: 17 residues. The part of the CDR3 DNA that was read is TGTGCCATCTCAGTAGGGCGGGGAAATAGTGGCCCAGATACG. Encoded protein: CAISVGRGNSGPDT. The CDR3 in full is CAISVGRGNSGPDTQYF.

The CDR3 bases that were read are TGTGCCACCAGTGGGCCCCCAGGGGACCAAAACATT. It codes for CATSGPPGDQNI. The entire CDR3 sequence reads CATSGPPGDQNIQYF. The chain has TRBV24-1 and TRBJ2-4, with D possibly being TRBD1 (6 bases). With the read ending 3 residues before the CDR3 end, the germline J gene is used to fill in that end. Trimming shortened V by 5 bases and J by 5 bases, and 15 bases separated the two germline ends. The length of the CDR3 is 15 residues. Germline assignment: CDR1 KGHDR and CDR2 SFDVKD.

The chain's CDR3 is CSARDFSGVAANEKLFF. The sequenced CDR3 bases are TGCAGTGCTAGAGATTTTTCAGGGGTGGCGGCTAATGAAAAA. The rearrangement links TRBV20-1 to TRBJ1-4; weak D call: TRBD1 (6 bases). Sequencing ends 3 residues short of the CDR3 end; the germline J gene provides the rest. CDR1 is DFQATT, CDR2 SNEGSKA, per germline (reference sequence). CDR3 length: 17 amino acids. V lost 0 bases to trimming and J lost 3 bases, with 17 bases between them.

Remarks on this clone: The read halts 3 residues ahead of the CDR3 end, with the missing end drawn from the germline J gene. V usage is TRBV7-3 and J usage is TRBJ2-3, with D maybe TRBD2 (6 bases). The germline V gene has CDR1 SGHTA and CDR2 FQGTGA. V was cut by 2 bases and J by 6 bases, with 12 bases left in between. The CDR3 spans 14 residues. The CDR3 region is CASSLGGARDTQYF. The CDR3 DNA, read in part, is TGTGCCAGCAGCTTAGGAGGGGCCAGGGATACG.